What follows are 15 T cell receptor beta chains derived from one specimen sequenced in a study of blood T cell repertoires in COVID-19. TCRdb's copy holds only in-frame clones and misses some; the assay was immunoSEQ multiplex PCR. The data hold about 300,000 clones, with about 87% observed a single time. Sequences were obtained from peripheral blood. The source of these receptors is a woman in her twenties or thirties with COVID-19, enrolled during active disease.

The J gene is TRBJ1-2, the V gene TRBV4-1, with D tentatively TRBD1 (6 bases). The CDR3 runs to 14 residues. Looked up from germline, CDR1 is MGHRA and CDR2 is YSYEKL. Between the trimmed V and J ends, which lost 3 bases and 1 base, there was a span of 9 bases. This CDR3 reads CASSHTGFNYGYTF. Here the CDR3 DNA reads TGCGCCAGCAGCCATACAGGGTTTAACTATGGCTACACCTTC.

The V and J genes are TRBV7-8 and TRBJ1-1, with D possibly matching TRBD1 (6 bases). This CDR3 spans 16 amino acids. Deletions cut 5 bases from V and 0 bases from J, with 16 bases between. In germline, CDR1 is SGHVS, CDR2 FQNEAQ. In nucleotides, the CDR3 is TGTGCCAGCAGCCCCTCACCAGGGGATTTGAACACTGAAGCTTTCTTT. It specifies CASSPSPGDLNTEAFF. The whole variable domain, remainder taken from reference TRBV7-8 and TRBJ1-1, is GAGVSQSPRYKVAKRGQDVALRCDPISGHVSLFWYQQALGQGPEFLTYFQNEAQLDKSGLPSDRFFAERPEGSVSTLKIQRTQQEDSAVYLCASSPSPGDLNTEAFFGQGTRLTVV.

CDR3 region: CASSVDNRGMSYTF. As DNA, the CDR3 is TGTGCCAGCAGCGTAGACAACAGGGGGATGAGCTACACCTTC. The chain joins TRBV9 to TRBJ1-2, with 8 bases lining up with TRBD1. The ends lost 0 bases at V and 9 bases at J; junction bases unmatched: 7. This CDR3 contains 14 residues. Germline values: CDR1 SGDLS, CDR2 YYNGEE.

In its sample, this clone was seen a few times. V and J are TRBV7-9 and TRBJ1-2; 11 positions match TRBD1. J gave up 1 base and V 3 bases, and 1 base lay outside the gene matches. The germline V gene has CDR1 SEHNR and CDR2 FQNEAQ (reference sequence). The CDR3 is 15 amino acids. The CDR3 here is CASSLGTGGNYGYTF. CDR3 coding DNA: TGTGCCAGCAGCTTGGGGACAGGGGGTAACTATGGCTACACCTTC.

The chain employs TRBV4-1 and TRBJ2-1, with 13 bases that match TRBD2. J gave up 4 bases and V 3 bases, and 0 bases lay outside the gene matches. Germline-derived CDR1 and CDR2 are MGHRA and YSYEKL. This CDR3 contains 15 residues. This CDR3 is CASSQTSGGYNEQFF. The CDR3 bases are TGCGCCAGCAGCCAGACTAGCGGGGGGTACAATGAGCAGTTCTTC.

The V gene is TRBV5-6, the J gene TRBJ2-1; D not certain. This CDR3 has 13 residues. Per the germline V gene, CDR1 is SGHDT and CDR2 is YYEEEE. V shed 4 bases and J shed 4 bases, with 9 bases lying between them. Here the CDR3 DNA reads TGTGCCAGCAGCAAGATCCAGTACAATGAGCAGTTCTTC. As protein: CASSKIQYNEQFF.

This chain uses TRBV3-1 (or the pseudogene TRBV3-2) with TRBJ1-4, with 7 bases that match TRBD1. CDR1 is LGHDT and CDR2 is YNNKEL in the germline V gene (reference sequence). V was clipped by 1 base and J by 6 bases; unmatched bases: 8. This CDR3 contains 16 residues. The CDR3 DNA is TGTGCCAGCAGCCAAGGACAGGGTTGGGGGCATGAAAAACTGTTTTTT. Its translation is CASSQGQGWGHEKLFF.

This chain joins TRBV11-3 and TRBJ1-1; D possibly corresponds to TRBD1 (5 bases). This CDR3 contains 13 residues. Deletions cut 6 bases from V and 4 bases from J, with 12 bases between. Germline lookup yields CDR1 SGHNT and CDR2 YENEEA. The CDR3 loop is CASSWVGGTEAFF. The CDR3 region has the DNA TGTGCCAGCAGTTGGGTCGGGGGCACTGAAGCTTTCTTT.

A single count supports this clone. This rearrangement joins TRBV3-1 (or the pseudogene TRBV3-2) to TRBJ2-2; 13 nucleotides match TRBD2. J lost 5 bases, V lost 4 bases, and 10 bases had no gene match. This CDR3 contains 18 residues. CDR1 is LGHDT, CDR2 YNNKEL, per germline (reference sequence). In DNA form, the CDR3 reads TGTGCCAGCAGCCCGCCCACTAGCGGGGGGGCCCGAACCGGGGAGCTGTTTTTT. Protein: CASSPPTSGGARTGELFF.

The CDR3 DNA sequence: TGCGCCAGCAGCTGGCCGGGACTAGAGGGAGGAGAGCAGTTCTTC. It specifies CASSWPGLEGGEQFF. The chain uses TRBV5-1 and TRBJ2-1, with 8 bases fitting TRBD2. The ends lost 3 bases at V and 10 bases at J; junction bases unmatched: 12. From germline, CDR1 is SGHRS and CDR2 YFSETQ. This CDR3 is 15 amino acids long. The full variable domain, completed using reference TRBV5-1 and TRBJ2-1, is KAGVTQTPRYLIKTRGQQVTLSCSPISGHRSVSWYQQTPGQGLQFLFEYFSETQRNKGNFPGRFSGRQFSNSRSEMNVSTLELGDSALYLCASSWPGLEGGEQFFGPGTRLTVL.

In this sample, this clone turned up once. The chain joins TRBV19 to TRBJ2-5, with 12 bases lining up with TRBD2. V lost 10 bases, J lost 1 base, and 4 bases stayed unmatched. CDR1 is LNHDA, CDR2 SQIVND, per germline (reference sequence). This CDR3 comprises 14 residues. The CDR3 is CATTLAGGQETQYF. DNA for the CDR3: TGTGCCACCACACTAGCGGGGGGCCAAGAGACCCAGTACTTC. The full variable domain, with the rest looked up from reference TRBV19 and TRBJ2-5, is DGGITQSPKYLFRKEGQNVTLSCEQNLNHDAMYWYRQDPGQGLRLIYYSQIVNDFQKGDIAEGYSVSREKKESFPLTVTSAQKNPTAFYLCATTLAGGQETQYFGPGTRLLVL.

This chain joins TRBV7-9 and TRBJ2-3; 9 bases agree with TRBD2. CDR3 length: 16 residues. V shed 4 bases and J 2 bases; nucleotides not matched to a gene: 7. The germline gives CDR1 SEHNR, CDR2 FQNEAQ (reference sequence). Here the CDR3 DNA reads TGTGCCAGCAGCTCCTTTAGCGGGGGCCTCACAGATACGCAGTATTTT. The encoded protein is CASSSFSGGLTDTQYF.

This clone was found a few times. For the CDR3, the DNA is TGCAGCGTTCAGGGGCTGGGGGAAGCTTTCTTT. This gives the protein CSVQGLGEAFF. The chain is built from TRBV29-1 and TRBJ1-1; weak D call: TRBD1 (6 bases). This CDR3 spans 11 amino acids. V was clipped by 5 bases and J by 8 bases, with 12 bases between them. The germline gives CDR1 SQVTM, CDR2 ANQGSEA. Full variable domain (rest looked up from reference TRBV29-1 and TRBJ1-1): SAVISQKPSRDICQRGTSLTIQCQVDSQVTMMFWYRQQPGQSLTLIATANQGSEATYESGFVIDKFPISRPNLTFSTLTVSNMSPEDSSIYLCSVQGLGEAFFGQGTRLTVV.

The chain joins TRBV12-3 or TRBV12-4 to TRBJ1-2; possible D gene TRBD1, 5 bases. With 6 bases removed from V and 8 bases from J, the gap between germline ends came to 10 bases. The CDR3 sequence is 11 residues long. CDR3 in amino acids: CASSPGGGYTF. In nucleotides, the CDR3 is TGTGCCAGCAGCCCCGGGGGAGGCTACACCTTC.

The chain uses TRBV12-5 and TRBJ2-5, with TRBD2 identical over 7 bases. CDR3 length: 12 residues. Germline V CDR1 and CDR2: LGHNT, FRNRAP. The junction had 4 bases not matched to a gene; V was cut back by 8 bases and J by 4 bases. CDR3 amino acids: CASLGGGETQYF. CDR3 DNA: TGTGCTAGTCTGGGGGGGGGAGAGACCCAGTACTTC.